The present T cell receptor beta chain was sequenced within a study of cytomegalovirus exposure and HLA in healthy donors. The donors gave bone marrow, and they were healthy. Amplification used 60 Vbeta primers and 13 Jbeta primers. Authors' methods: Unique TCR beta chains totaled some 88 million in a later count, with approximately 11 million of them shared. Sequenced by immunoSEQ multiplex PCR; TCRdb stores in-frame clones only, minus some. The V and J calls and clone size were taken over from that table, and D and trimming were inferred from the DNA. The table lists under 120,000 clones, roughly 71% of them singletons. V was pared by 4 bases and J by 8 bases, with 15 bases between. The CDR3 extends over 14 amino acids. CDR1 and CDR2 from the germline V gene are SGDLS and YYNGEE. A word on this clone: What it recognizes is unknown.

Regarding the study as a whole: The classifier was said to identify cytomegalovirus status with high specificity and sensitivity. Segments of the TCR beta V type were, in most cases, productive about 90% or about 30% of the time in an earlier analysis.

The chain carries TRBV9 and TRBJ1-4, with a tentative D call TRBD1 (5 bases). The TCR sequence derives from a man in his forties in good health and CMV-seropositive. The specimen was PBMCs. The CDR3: CASSQGQGREKLFF. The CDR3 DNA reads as TGTGCCAGCAGCCAAGGACAAGGGAGGGAAAAACTGTTTTTT. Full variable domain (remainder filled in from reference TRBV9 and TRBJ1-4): DSGVTQTPKHLITATGQRVTLRCSPRSGDLSVYWYQQSLDQGLQFLIQYYNGEERAKGNILERFSAQQFPDLHSELNLSSLELGDSALYFCASSQGQGREKLFFGSGTQLSVL.